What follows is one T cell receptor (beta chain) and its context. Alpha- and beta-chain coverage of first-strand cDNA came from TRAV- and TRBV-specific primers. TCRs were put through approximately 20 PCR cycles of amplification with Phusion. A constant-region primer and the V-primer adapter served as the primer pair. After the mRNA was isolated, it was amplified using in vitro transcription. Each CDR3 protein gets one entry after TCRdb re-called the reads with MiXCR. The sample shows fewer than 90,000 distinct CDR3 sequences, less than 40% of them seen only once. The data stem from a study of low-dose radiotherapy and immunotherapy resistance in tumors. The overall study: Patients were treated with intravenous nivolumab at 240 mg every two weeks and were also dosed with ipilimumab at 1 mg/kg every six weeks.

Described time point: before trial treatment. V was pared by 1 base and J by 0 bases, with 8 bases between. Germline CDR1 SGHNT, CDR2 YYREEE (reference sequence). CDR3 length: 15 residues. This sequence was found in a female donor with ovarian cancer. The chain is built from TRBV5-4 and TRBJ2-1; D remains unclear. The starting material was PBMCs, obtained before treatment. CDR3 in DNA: TGTGCCAGCAGCTTGCTGGGAAGCTCCTACAATGAGCAGTTCTTC. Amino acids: CASSLLGSSYNEQFF.